This T cell receptor (beta chain) originates from a study of TIL therapy for anti-PD-1-resistant metastatic lung cancer. About the study: Most patients had lung adenocarcinoma; a handful of tumors were EGFR-mutant, two ALK-rearranged; half smoked currently or formerly. By whole-exome sequencing, median non-synonymous tumor mutation burden was less than 1.6 mutations per megabase.

The CDR3 spans 16 residues. Findings of the study overall: TIL cultures after expansion showed higher clonality and lower diversity than baseline tumor (median about 6% vs 30%).

This clone was recorded only once. What it recognizes is unknown. The sample's time point: pre-treatment sample, taken before nivolumab and TIL therapy. The tumor samples were excised metastases, mostly pleural nodules or supraclavicular lymph nodes. Sequencing used immunoSEQ v3. Sequencing used immunoSEQ multiplex PCR; TCRdb keeps in-frame clones, though not all of them. The sample has under 100,000 clones; about two thirds are singletons. The J gene is TRBJ2-7, the V gene TRBV12-2; TRBD1, as called in the table, went unchecked against the DNA. TRBV12-2 constitutes a pseudogene. Sequenced here: tumor tissue, sampled at baseline. The sequence derives from a person aged 25 to 79 with non-small cell lung cancer. The chain's CDR3 is CASRLAQTGDPYEQYF. The CDR3, as DNA: TGTGCAAGTCGCTTAGCGCAAACAGGCGATCCCTACGAGCAGTACTTC.